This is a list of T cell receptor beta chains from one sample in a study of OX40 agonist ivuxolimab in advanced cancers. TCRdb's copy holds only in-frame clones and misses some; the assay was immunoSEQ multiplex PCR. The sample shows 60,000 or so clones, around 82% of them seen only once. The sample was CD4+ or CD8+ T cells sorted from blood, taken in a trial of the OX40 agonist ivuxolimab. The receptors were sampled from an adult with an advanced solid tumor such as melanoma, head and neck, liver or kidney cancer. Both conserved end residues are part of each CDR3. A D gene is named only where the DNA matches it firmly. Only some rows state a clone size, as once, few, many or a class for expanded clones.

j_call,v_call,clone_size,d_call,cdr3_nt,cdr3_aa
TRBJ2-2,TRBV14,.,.,TGTGCCAGCAGCTTCCGACAGTACACCGGGGAGCTGTTTTTT,CASSFRQYTGELFF
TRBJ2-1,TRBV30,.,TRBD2,TGTGCCTGGACCCGGGGTAGGCTAGCGGGACTGCATGAGCAGTTCTTC,CAWTRGRLAGLHEQFF
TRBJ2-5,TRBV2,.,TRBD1,TGTGCCAGCCAACGGGACAGGGGATCGGAGACCCAGTACTTC,CASQRDRGSETQYF
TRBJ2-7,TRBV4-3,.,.,TGCGCCAGCAGCCAAGATCTTGTCACAGAACCGTGGGAGCAGTACTTC,CASSQDLVTEPWEQYF
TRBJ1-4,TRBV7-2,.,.,TGTGCCAGCAGCCTCGGTCTGGATGAAAAACTGTTTTTT,CASSLGLDEKLFF
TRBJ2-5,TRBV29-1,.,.,TGCAGCGTTAGAAGGAGTCGGCAAGAGACCCAGTACTTC,CSVRRSRQETQYF
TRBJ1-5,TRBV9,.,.,TGTGCCAGCAGCGTATCGTCGGGCGGCAATCAGCCCCAGCATTTT,CASSVSSGGNQPQHF
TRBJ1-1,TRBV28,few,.,TGTGCCTATCAAAGGGCCTCAGGGGACACTGAAGCTTTCTTT,CAYQRASGDTEAFF
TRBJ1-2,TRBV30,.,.,TGTGCCTGGACCAACACCCCGAACTATGGCTACACCTTC,CAWTNTPNYGYTF
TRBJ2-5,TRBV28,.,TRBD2,TGTGCCAGCAGTTCTAGCGGGAGGTCGTACCAAGAGACCCAGTACTTC,CASSSSGRSYQETQYF
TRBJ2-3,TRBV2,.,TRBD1,TGTGCCAGCAATCGACAGGGGTACACAGATACGCAGTATTTT,CASNRQGYTDTQYF
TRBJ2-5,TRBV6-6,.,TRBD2,TGTGCCAGCAGTGGTGATCCTAGCGGGACGGGGACCCAGTACTTC,CASSGDPSGTGTQYF
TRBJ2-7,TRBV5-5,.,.,TGTGCCAGCACCTCCGGGGCAACGGTGTACGAGCAGTACTTC,CASTSGATVYEQYF
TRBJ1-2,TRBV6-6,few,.,TGTGCCAGCAGTTCTCCGCACGGGGACTATGGCTACACCTTC,CASSSPHGDYGYTF
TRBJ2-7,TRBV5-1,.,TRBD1,TGCGCCAGCAAAACAGGGGTGCGATCGTACGAGCAGTACTTC,CASKTGVRSYEQYF
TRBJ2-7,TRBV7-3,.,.,TGTGCCAGCAGCTTAAATCAGGGTCGCGAGCAGTACTTC,CASSLNQGREQYF
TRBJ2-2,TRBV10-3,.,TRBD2,TGTGCCATCAGTGAACCTGGGACTAGCGGGAGCTTTTTGAACACCGGGGAGCTGTTTTTT,CAISEPGTSGSFLNTGELFF
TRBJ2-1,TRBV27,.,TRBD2,TGTGCCAGCAGTATCCCAGGGACTAGCGGGAAGCAGTTCTTC,CASSIPGTSGKQFF
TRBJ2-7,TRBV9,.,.,TGTGCCAGCAGCGCCGGGACATTAACCTACGAGCAGTACTTC,CASSAGTLTYEQYF
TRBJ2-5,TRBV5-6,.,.,TGTGCCAGCTGCTTGGTGGCAGTAAGCGAGACCCAGTACTTC,CASCLVAVSETQYF
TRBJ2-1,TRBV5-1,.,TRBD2,TGCGCCAGCAGCTTGTCAGGACTAGTCTACAATGAGCAGTTCTTC,CASSLSGLVYNEQFF
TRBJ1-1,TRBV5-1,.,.,TGCGCCAGCAGCTTGAATGCCGGGATGAACACTGAAGCTTTCTTT,CASSLNAGMNTEAFF
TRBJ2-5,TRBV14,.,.,TGTGCCAGCAGCCAATCGGAGACAGTGGAGACCCAGTACTTC,CASSQSETVETQYF
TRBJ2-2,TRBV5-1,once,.,TGCGCCAGCAGCTTGGGGCCAGCGGGGAACACCGGGGAGCTGTTTTTT,CASSLGPAGNTGELFF
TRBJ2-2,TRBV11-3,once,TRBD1,TGTGCCAGCAGCCCGACAGGGGCCGGGGAGCTGTTTTTT,CASSPTGAGELFF
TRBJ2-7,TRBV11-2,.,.,TGTGCCAGCAGTGCAGACAGGGGAGGGTACTACGAGCAGTACTTC,CASSADRGGYYEQYF
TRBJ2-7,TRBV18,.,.,TGTGCCAGCTCTAGAGAGGGTGCGGGAAAGAGCTCCTACGAGCAGTACTTC,CASSREGAGKSSYEQYF
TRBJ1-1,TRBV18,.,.,TGTGCCAGCTCCCGGGATTGGCAGAACACTGAAGCTTTCTTT,CASSRDWQNTEAFF
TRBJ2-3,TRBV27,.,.,TGTGCCAGCGCATCCCGAGGACCCTCGCCAACAGATACGCAGTATTTT,CASASRGPSPTDTQYF
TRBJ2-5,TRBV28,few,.,TGTGCCAGCAGTTCGGCGGCACTCCAAGAGACCCAGTACTTC,CASSSAALQETQYF
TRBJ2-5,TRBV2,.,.,TGTGCCAGCAGGGCTCAAGAGACCCAGTACTTC,CASRAQETQYF